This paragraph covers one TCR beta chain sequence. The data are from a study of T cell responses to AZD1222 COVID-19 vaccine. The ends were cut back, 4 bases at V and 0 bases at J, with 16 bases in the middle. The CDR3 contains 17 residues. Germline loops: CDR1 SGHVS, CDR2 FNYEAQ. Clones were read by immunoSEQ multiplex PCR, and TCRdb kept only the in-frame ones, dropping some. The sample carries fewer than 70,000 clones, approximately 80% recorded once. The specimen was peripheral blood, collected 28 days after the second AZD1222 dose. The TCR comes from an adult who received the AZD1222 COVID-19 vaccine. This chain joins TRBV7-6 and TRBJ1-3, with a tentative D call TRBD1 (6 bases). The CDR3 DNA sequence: TGTGCCAGCAGCTACCCTCATACAGGGCTCTCTGGAAACACCATATATTTT. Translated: CASSYPHTGLSGNTIYF.